This T cell receptor beta chain was sequenced during a study of T-cell memory formation after mild COVID-19 (dated by TCRdb to about 2021). A note on the overall study: TCR sequence clusters from the two donors were found to be largely donor specific. T-cell clones expanding and contracting after mild COVID-19 in a couple of donors were tracked by longitudinal TCRalpha and TCRbeta repertoire sequencing. The cohort comprised two young, previously healthy adult volunteers, one female and one male. The investigation overall reported the following: Clones that contracted from day 15 to 85 showed balanced CD4/CD8 phenotypes, whereas a second wave of clones that expanded from day 15 to 37 leaned towards CD4+. The study included only a couple of mild cases, and larger cohorts that include severe cases with pre-infection samples were judged to be necessary. Contracting CD4+ clones turned up mainly in the CM and EM memory subsets, whereas EMRA was where CD8+ clones were enriched. Some responding clones were found in pre-infection memory, which suggests that pre-existing cross-reactive memory T cells took part in the SARS-CoV-2 response. SARS-CoV-2 specificity was not confirmed for the second-wave clones peaking on day 37.

The run used an Illumina NovaSeq 6000. cDNA libraries for TCRalpha and TCRbeta were prepared by 5'RACE using constant-segment primers, with sample barcodes and unique molecular identifiers added. Trizol reagent was used to extract RNA from every sample. Library amplification was performed in two PCR steps, and a second sample barcode and Illumina TruSeq adapters were introduced in the second step. Sequencing of libraries was performed on an Illumina NovaSeq with 2 x 150 bp paired-end reads. For the original study's pipeline: With migec v1.2.7, reads were demultiplexed and then collapsed into UMI-guided consensus sequences. Using mixcr v2.1.11, UMI consensuses were aligned to TRA and TRB V and J templates and then assembled into clonotypes. A clonotype was counted as expanded or contracted only if both edgeR and NoisET called the change significant, with noise models trained on biological replicates. For edgeR calls, a false discovery rate-adjusted p below 0.01 and a log2 fold-change threshold of 1 were applied. As an exploratory analysis of dynamics, max-normalized trajectories of the 1000 most abundant clonotypes were examined by PCA with hierarchical clustering. Separately sequenced CD4+ and CD8+ repertoires were used to assign the CD4 or CD8 phenotype of responding clones. TCRdb's own reprocessing of the public reads used fastp at Q25 and MiXCR and kept productive beta chains. Entries are consolidated by CDR3 protein sequence, retaining the most common genes and DNA. For this entry, the V and J calls and clone size follow TCRdb and not the study's own pipeline. This sample lists about 200,000 distinct CDR3 sequences; 15% to 20% were detected once. The leading ten clones occupy 2.4% of the sample.

PBMCs were isolated by Ficoll-Paque density gradient centrifugation. Concerning this clonotype: Its target antigen remains unknown. No base qualities exist here, and no much larger clone lies one base off it.

A distance of 7 bases separates the germline ends of V and J, which lose 0 bases and 8 bases respectively. The cysteine opens and the phenylalanine closes a CDR3 of 11 amino acids. Only the CDR3 portion is preserved as DNA: 33 bases, with reading frame beginning at the first base. CDR1 and CDR2 were assigned from the germline V gene (reference sequence) as DFQATT and SNEGSKA. The V gene is TRBV20-1 and the J gene is TRBJ1-2; D gene: possibly TRBD1, on 5 matching bases. The sample was PBMCs or a T cell subset sorted from them (not recorded which). The receptor's source is an adult woman who had mild COVID-19 (a few samples of this study predate the infection). The sample titles of this study are shuffled in the database, so cell type and time point are left out; the donor was told from shared clones. This receptor has the CDR3 CSAREGLGYTF. In nucleotides, the sequence is TGCAGTGCTAGAGAGGGGCTGGGCTACACCTTC.